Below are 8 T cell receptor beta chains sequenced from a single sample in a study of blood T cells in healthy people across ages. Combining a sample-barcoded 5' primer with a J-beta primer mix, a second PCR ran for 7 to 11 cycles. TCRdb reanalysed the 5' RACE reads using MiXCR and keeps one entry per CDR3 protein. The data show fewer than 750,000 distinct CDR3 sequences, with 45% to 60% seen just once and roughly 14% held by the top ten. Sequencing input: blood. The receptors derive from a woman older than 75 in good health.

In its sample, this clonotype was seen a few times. DNA of the CDR3: TGCGCCAGCAGCCAAGATTCAGGGCGGACGGGCTACACCTTC. Its protein is CASSQDSGRTGYTF. The chain combines TRBV4-1 with TRBJ1-2; a possible D gene is TRBD1 (5 bases). This CDR3 comprises 14 residues. Germline V lookup: CDR1 MGHRA, CDR2 YSYEKL. Trimming pared 0 bases from V and 8 bases from J, leaving 13 bases between.

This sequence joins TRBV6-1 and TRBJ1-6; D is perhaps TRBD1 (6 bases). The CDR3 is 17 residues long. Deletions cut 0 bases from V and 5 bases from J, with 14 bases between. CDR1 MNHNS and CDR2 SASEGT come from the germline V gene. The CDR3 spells CASSEALLGQNNSPLHF. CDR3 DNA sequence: TGTGCCAGCAGTGAAGCGCTTCTGGGACAAAATAATTCACCCCTCCACTTT.

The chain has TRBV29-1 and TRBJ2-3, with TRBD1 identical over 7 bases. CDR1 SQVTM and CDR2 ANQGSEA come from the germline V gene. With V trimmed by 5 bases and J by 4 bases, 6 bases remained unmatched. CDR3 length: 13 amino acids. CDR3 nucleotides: TGCAGCGTTTTCGACAGGGTATCAGATACGCAGTATTTT. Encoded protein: CSVFDRVSDTQYF.

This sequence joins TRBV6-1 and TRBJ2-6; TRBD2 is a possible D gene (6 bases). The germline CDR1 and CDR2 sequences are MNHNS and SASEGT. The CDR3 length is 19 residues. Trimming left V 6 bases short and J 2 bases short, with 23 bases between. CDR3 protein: CASSQWSGGVLAGANVLTF. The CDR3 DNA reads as TGTGCCAGCAGCCAATGGTCCGGGGGAGTATTAGCTGGGGCCAACGTCCTGACTTTC.

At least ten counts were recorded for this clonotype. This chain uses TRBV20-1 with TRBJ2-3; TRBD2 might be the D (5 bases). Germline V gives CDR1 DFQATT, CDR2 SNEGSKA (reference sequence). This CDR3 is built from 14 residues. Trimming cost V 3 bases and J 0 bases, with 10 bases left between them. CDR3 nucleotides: TGCAGTGCTAGGTGGCGGGTTAGCACAGATACGCAGTATTTT. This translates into CSARWRVSTDTQYF.

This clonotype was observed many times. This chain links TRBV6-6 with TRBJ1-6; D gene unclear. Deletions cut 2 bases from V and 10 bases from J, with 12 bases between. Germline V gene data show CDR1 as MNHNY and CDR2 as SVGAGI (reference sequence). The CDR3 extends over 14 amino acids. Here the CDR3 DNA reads TGTGCCAGCAGTTACGAGGCCAGCTACTCACCCCTCCACTTT. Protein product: CASSYEASYSPLHF.

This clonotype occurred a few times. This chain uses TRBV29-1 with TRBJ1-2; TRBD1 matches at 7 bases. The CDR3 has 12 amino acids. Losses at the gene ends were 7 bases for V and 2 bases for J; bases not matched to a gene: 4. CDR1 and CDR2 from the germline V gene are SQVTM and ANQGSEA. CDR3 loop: CSGTGENYGYTF. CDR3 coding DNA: TGCAGCGGTACAGGGGAGAACTATGGCTACACCTTC.

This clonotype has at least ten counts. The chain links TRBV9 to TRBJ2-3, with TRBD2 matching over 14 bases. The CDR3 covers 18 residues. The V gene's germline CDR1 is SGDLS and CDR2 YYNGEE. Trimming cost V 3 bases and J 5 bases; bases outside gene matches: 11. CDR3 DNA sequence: TGTGCCAGCAGCGCCGGGACTAGCGGGAGCCTAAGGGGAGATACGCAGTATTTT. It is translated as CASSAGTSGSLRGDTQYF.